The sequence of this TCR beta chain was determined in a study of blood T cell repertoires in COVID-19. Study in general: Acute-phase and convalescent COVID-19 samples originated in the United States, Italy and Spain. Sample material is recorded as cDNA or gDNA derived from T cells, B-cell-depleted T cells, or PBMCs.

The CDR3 extends over 13 amino acids. The V end lost 4 bases, the J end lost 9 bases, and 13 bases lay between the germline ends. Germline lookup yields CDR1 SGHTA and CDR2 FQGNSA. The assay was immunoSEQ multiplex PCR, and TCRdb's table has in-frame clones only and misses some. The sample yields under 150,000 clones, 80% to 90% seen once. The sequenced sample consisted of peripheral blood. The TCR originated in a man aged 40-49 years with acute or convalescent COVID-19. The gene calls are TRBV7-2 and TRBJ2-1; no clear D gene. CDR3 protein: CASSYYGYGEQFF. The CDR3 DNA is TGTGCCAGCAGCTATTACGGGTACGGTGAGCAGTTCTTC.